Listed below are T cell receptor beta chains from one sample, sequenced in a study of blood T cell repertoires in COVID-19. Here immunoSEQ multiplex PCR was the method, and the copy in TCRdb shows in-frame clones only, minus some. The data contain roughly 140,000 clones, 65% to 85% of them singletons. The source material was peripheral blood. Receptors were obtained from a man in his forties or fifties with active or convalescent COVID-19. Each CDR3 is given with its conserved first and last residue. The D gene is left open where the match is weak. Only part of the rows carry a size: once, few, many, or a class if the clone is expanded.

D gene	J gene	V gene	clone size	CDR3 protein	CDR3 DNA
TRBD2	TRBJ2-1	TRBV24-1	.	CATSDETSGRAGNEQFF	TGTGCCACCAGTGATGAGACTAGCGGGAGGGCCGGGAATGAGCAGTTCTTC
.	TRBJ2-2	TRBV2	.	CASQRGGTGELFF	TGTGCCAGCCAAAGAGGCGGCACCGGGGAGCTGTTTTTT
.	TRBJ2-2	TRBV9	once	CASSVTGTSNTGELFF	TGTGCCAGCAGCGTAACCGGGACATCGAACACCGGGGAGCTGTTTTTT
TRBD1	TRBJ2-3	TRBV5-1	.	CASSPGTAQITQYF	TGCGCCAGCAGCCCCGGGACAGCACAGATCACGCAGTATTTT
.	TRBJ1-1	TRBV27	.	CASSLSGAKAFF	TGTGCCAGCAGTTTATCGGGAGCAAAAGCTTTCTTT
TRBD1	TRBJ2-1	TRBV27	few	CASSSQQGNSYNEQFF	TGTGCCAGCAGTTCCCAACAGGGGAACTCCTACAATGAGCAGTTCTTC
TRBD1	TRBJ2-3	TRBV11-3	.	CASSSRTGSSTDTQYF	TGTGCCAGCAGCTCCCGGACAGGTTCTAGCACAGATACGCAGTATTTT
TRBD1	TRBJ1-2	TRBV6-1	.	CASSELAGGNYGYTF	TGTGCCAGCAGTGAACTAGCAGGGGGCAACTATGGCTACACCTTC
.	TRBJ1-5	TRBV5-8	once	CASSLTGPGPQHF	TGTGCCAGCAGCCTTACAGGGCCGGGGCCCCAGCATTTT
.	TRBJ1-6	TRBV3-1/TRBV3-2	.	CASSPVSGGSPLHF	TGTGCCAGCAGCCCGGTCTCCGGGGGTTCACCCCTCCACTTT
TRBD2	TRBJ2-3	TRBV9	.	CASSLRAGGADTQYF	TGTGCCAGCAGCCTCCGGGCGGGAGGGGCAGATACGCAGTATTTT
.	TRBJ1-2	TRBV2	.	CASVGGDGYTF	TGTGCCAGCGTAGGGGGAGATGGCTACACCTTC
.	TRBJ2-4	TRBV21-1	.	CASSKGTGIGKNIQYF	TGTGCCAGCAGCAAAGGGACAGGGATCGGCAAAAACATTCAGTACTTC
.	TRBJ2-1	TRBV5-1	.	CASSGQLWGGNEQFF	TGCGCCAGCAGCGGACAGCTATGGGGTGGGAATGAGCAGTTCTTC
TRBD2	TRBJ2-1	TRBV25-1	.	CASSEATSGPYNEQFF	TGTGCCAGCAGTGAGGCCACTAGCGGGCCCTACAATGAGCAGTTCTTC
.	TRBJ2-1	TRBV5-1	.	CASSLERTNEQFF	TGCGCCAGCAGCTTGGAGCGGACCAATGAGCAGTTCTTC
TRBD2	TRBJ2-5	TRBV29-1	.	CSVALAVQETQYF	TGCAGCGTAGCGCTAGCGGTCCAAGAGACCCAGTACTTC
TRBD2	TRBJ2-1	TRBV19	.	CASWTSGSSYNEQFF	TGTGCCAGCTGGACTAGCGGGAGCTCCTACAATGAGCAGTTCTTC
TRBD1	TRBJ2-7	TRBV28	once	CASTAGTDPYEQYF	TGTGCCAGCACCGCAGGGACAGACCCCTACGAGCAGTACTTC
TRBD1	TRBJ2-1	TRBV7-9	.	CASSLLQGNEQFF	TGTGCCAGCAGCTTATTACAGGGGAATGAGCAGTTCTTC
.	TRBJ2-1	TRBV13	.	CASSFQRLYNEQFF	TGTGCCAGCAGCTTCCAGCGGCTATACAATGAGCAGTTCTTC
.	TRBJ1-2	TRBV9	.	CASSVAVGGNYGYTF	TGTGCCAGCAGCGTAGCTGTTGGGGGGAACTATGGCTACACCTTC
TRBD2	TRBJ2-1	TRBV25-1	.	CASRPGLATYNEQFF	TGTGCCAGCAGGCCGGGACTAGCAACCTACAATGAGCAGTTCTTC
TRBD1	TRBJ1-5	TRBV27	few	CASRGGQGASWPQHF	TGTGCCAGCAGGGGTGGACAGGGAGCCTCATGGCCCCAGCATTTT
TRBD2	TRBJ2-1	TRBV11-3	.	CASSPRASGDYNEQFF	TGTGCCAGCAGCCCGAGGGCTAGCGGGGATTACAATGAGCAGTTCTTC
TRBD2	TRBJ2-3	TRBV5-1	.	CASTNPGLGSTDTQYF	TGCGCCAGCACCAATCCGGGACTAGGAAGCACAGATACGCAGTATTTT
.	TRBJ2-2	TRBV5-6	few	CASSSPGLRNTGELFF	TGTGCCAGCAGCTCGCCGGGACTTCGAAACACCGGGGAGCTGTTTTTT
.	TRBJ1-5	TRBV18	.	CASSPLRVTGGQPQHF	TGTGCCAGCTCACCTCTCCGGGTTACGGGAGGTCAGCCCCAGCATTTT
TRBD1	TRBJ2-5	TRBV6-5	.	CASSYSTGGRETQYF	TGTGCCAGCAGTTACTCTACAGGGGGCAGAGAGACCCAGTACTTC
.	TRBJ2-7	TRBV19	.	CASSIDLSGEQYF	TGTGCCAGTAGTATAGATCTATCGGGCGAGCAGTACTTC
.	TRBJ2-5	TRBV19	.	CASSIDGAGEETQYF	TGTGCCAGTAGTATAGATGGGGCAGGCGAAGAGACCCAGTACTTC
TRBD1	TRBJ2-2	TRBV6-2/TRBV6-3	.	CASSGPTQGVIRTGELFF	TGTGCCAGCAGTGGGCCGACTCAGGGGGTTATTCGCACCGGGGAGCTGTTTTTT
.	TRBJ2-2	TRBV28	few	CASSWRTELFF	TGTGCCAGCAGTTGGAGGACGGAGCTGTTTTTT
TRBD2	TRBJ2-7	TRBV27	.	CASSYLLPGLAGVTGEQYF	TGTGCCAGCAGTTACCTCCTCCCCGGACTAGCGGGAGTCACGGGTGAGCAGTACTTC
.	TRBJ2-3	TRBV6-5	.	CASSPRADTQYF	TGTGCCAGCAGCCCCCGTGCAGATACGCAGTATTTT
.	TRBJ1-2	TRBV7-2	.	CASSFETGRYGYTF	TGTGCCAGCAGCTTCGAAACAGGCCGCTATGGCTACACCTTC
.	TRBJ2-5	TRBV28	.	CASSLWGGEGETQYF	TGTGCCAGCAGTTTATGGGGGGGAGAGGGGGAGACCCAGTACTTC
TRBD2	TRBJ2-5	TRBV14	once	CASSQESGGRETQYF	TGTGCCAGCAGCCAAGAATCCGGGGGGAGGGAGACCCAGTACTTC
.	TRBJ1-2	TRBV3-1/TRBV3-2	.	CASSRLSTGFPNGYTF	TGTGCCAGCAGTCGACTAAGCACAGGGTTTCCTAACGGCTACACCTTC
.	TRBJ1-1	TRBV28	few	CASTIRHPNTEAFF	TGTGCCAGCACCATTAGACATCCCAACACTGAAGCTTTCTTT
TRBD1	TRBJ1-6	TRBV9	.	CASSQFPDRGNSPLHF	TGTGCCAGCAGCCAGTTCCCGGACAGGGGGAATTCACCCCTCCACTTT
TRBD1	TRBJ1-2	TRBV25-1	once	CASGQGGNYGYTF	TGTGCCAGTGGACAGGGGGGTAACTATGGCTACACCTTC
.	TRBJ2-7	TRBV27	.	CASRRDRDYEQYF	TGTGCCAGCAGGCGGGACCGAGATTACGAGCAGTACTTC
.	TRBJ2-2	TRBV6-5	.	CASTPGTRAGELFF	TGTGCCAGTACTCCGGGGACAAGGGCCGGGGAGCTGTTTTTT
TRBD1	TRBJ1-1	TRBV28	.	CASSLQVTGPEAFF	TGTGCCAGCAGCCTACAGGTGACAGGGCCTGAAGCTTTCTTT
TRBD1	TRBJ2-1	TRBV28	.	CASSLRGTGSYNEQFF	TGTGCCAGCAGTTTACGGGGGACAGGCTCCTACAATGAGCAGTTCTTC
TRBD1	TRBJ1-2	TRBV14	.	CASSLWTGGGYTF	TGTGCCAGCAGCCTTTGGACAGGGGGAGGCTACACCTTC
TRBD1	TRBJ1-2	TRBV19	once	CASSTGQGNYGYTF	TGTGCCAGTAGTACGGGACAGGGCAACTATGGCTACACCTTC
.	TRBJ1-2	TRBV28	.	CASRGGHYGYTF	TGTGCCAGCAGGGGGGGGCACTATGGCTACACCTTC
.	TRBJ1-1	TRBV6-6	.	CASRPQEYTEAFF	TGTGCCAGCAGACCTCAGGAATACACTGAAGCTTTCTTT
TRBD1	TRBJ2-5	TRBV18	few	CASSPLEDRSQETQYF	TGTGCCAGCTCACCACTCGAGGACAGGTCCCAAGAGACCCAGTACTTC